This T cell receptor beta chain derives from a study of OX40 agonist ivuxolimab in advanced cancers. For context, the study as a whole: Ivuxolimab was a fully human IgG2 agonistic monoclonal antibody targeting the costimulatory receptor OX40 (CD134). Intravenous ivuxolimab was administered to patients every 2 weeks at six dose levels: 0.01, 0.1, 0.3, 1.5, 3 and 10 mg/kg. Of the 50 or so patients in dose escalation, some 20 had hepatocellular carcinoma, approximately 15 had melanoma, 9 had renal cell carcinoma and 9 had head and neck cancer. In the dose-escalation cohort, 82.7% of patients were male, and the mean age was 60 years with a range of roughly 20 to 85. Prior anti-PD-1, anti-PD-L1 or anti-CTLA-4 therapy was permitted, and checkpoint inhibitors had been received by approximately 39% of dose-escalation patients. Partial responses occurred in three dose-escalation patients: two with cutaneous melanoma and one with hepatocellular carcinoma. Peripheral TCRbeta sequencing was intended to test whether TCR sequence diversity was altered and clonal T-cell expansion was caused by ivuxolimab. The paper reports the monotherapy dose-escalation portion (N = 52 patients) of the phase I ivuxolimab trial.

With respect to this clone: Its recognized antigen is unknown. Base qualities were left out, and no much larger clone turns up one base away.

Points the paper makes about the study in general: In partial responders in the 0.1-3.0 mg/kg groups, normalized peripheral clonal expansion was found to be among the lowest, especially among CD8+ T cells. Antigen specificity was not determined for the clonally expanded peripheral T cells. Low levels of normalized T-cell clonal expansion were also seen in some patients who did not respond. Clonal expansion of both CD4+ and CD8+ blood T cells was observed from baseline to week 6 at doses 0.1 to 3.0 mg/kg. After ivuxolimab, CD8+ T cells had more expanded clones than CD4+ T cells on average.

The germline V gene supplies CDR1 SGHVS and CDR2 FNYEAQ. V gives up 0 bases and J gives up 0 bases, and the segment between their germline ends measures 9 bases. Reading from cysteine to phenylalanine, the CDR3 counts 16 amino acids. The entry retains the CDR3 DNA only, 48 bases that are in frame from base 1. Patients with a history of autoimmune disease or receiving systemic immunosuppression were excluded from the trial. Peripheral blood for TCR sequencing was drawn from every dose cohort at baseline, at cycle 4 day 1 and at cycle 7 day 1. Samples were obtained from an open-label, multicenter, first-in-human phase I dose-escalation trial of ivuxolimab. Adults with locally advanced or metastatic melanoma, renal cell carcinoma, hepatocellular carcinoma or head and neck squamous cell carcinoma were enrolled in the trial. Before TCR sequencing, CD4+ and CD8+ T cells were separately sorted from peripheral blood.

Genomic DNA was extracted from sorted cells for sequencing of the TCRbeta CDR3 region. The immunoSEQ Assay was used to sequence the TCRbeta CDR3 regions. The source is immuneACCESS, and TCRdb retained only in-frame sequences with V and J called. Part of the clones is not carried over; for the studies checked, unresolved V genes explain less than half of this, and the remainder is unexplained. For this sample there are about 69,000 clones; approximately 81% appear just once. Around 8% of the sample rests with the top ten. This TCR was recovered from an adult with an advanced solid tumor such as melanoma, head and neck, liver or kidney cancer. The source material was CD4+ or CD8+ T cells sorted from blood, sampled in a trial of the OX40 agonist ivuxolimab. The receptor chain draws on TRBV7-6 and TRBJ1-3, with no confidently assigned D gene. Here is the DNA: TGTGCCAGCAGCTTAGCTGCACCATTCTCTGGAAACACCATATATTTT. Its protein is CASSLAAPFSGNTIYF.